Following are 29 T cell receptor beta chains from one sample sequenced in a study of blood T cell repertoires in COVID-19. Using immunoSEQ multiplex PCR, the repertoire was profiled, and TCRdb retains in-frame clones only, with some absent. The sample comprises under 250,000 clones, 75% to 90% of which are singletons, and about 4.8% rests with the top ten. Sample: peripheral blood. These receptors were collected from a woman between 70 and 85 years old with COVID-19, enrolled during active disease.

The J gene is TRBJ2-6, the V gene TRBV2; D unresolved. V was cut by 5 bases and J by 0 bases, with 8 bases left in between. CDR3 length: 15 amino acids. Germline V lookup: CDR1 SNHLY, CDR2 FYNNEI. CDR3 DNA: TGTGCCAGCAGTCAACAGAGCTCTGGGGCCAACGTCCTGACTTTC. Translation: CASSQQSSGANVLTF. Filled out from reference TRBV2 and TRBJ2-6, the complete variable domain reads EPEVTQTPSHQVTQMGQEVILRCVPISNHLYFYWYRQILGQKVEFLVSFYNNEISEKSEIFDDQFSVERPDGSNFTLKIRSTKLEDSAMYFCASSQQSSGANVLTFGAGSRLTVL.

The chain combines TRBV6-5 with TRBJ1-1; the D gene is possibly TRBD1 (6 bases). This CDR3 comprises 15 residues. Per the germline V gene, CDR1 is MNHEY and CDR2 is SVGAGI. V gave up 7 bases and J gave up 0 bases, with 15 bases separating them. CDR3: CASTDRQAMNTEAFF. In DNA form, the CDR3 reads TGTGCCAGCACCGATCGACAGGCGATGAACACTGAAGCTTTCTTT.

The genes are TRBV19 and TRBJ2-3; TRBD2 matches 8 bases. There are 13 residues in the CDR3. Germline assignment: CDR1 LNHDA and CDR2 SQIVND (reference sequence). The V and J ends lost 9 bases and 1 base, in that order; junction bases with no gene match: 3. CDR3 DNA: TGTGCCAGCGGGACTAGGGGCACAGATACGCAGTATTTT. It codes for CASGTRGTDTQYF. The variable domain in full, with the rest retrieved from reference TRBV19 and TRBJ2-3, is DGGITQSPKYLFRKEGQNVTLSCEQNLNHDAMYWYRQDPGQGLRLIYYSQIVNDFQKGDIAEGYSVSREKKESFPLTVTSAQKNPTAFYLCASGTRGTDTQYFGPGTRLTVL.

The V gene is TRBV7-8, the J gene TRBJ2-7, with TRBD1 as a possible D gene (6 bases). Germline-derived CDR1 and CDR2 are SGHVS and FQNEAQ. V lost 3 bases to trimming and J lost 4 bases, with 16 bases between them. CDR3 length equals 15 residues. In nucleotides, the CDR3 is TGTGCCAGCAGCTTTGGCTCAGGGGTGGGGTACGAGCAGTACTTC. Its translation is CASSFGSGVGYEQYF.

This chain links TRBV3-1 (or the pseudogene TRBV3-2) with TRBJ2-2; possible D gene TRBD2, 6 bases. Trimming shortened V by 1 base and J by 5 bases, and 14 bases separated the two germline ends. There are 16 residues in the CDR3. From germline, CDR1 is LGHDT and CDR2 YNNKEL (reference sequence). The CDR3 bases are TGTGCCAGCAGCCAAGTGGTGACTAGTTGGACCGGGGAGCTGTTTTTT. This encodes CASSQVVTSWTGELFF.

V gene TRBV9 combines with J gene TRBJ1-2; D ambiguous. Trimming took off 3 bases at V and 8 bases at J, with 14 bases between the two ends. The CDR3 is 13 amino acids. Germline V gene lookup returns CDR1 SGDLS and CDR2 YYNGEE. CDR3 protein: CASSGRVGGGYTF. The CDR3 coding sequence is TGTGCCAGCAGCGGGAGGGTAGGCGGGGGCTACACCTTC. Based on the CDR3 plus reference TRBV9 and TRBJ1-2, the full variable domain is DSGVTQTPKHLITATGQRVTLRCSPRSGDLSVYWYQQSLDQGLQFLIQYYNGEERAKGNILERFSAQQFPDLHSELNLSSLELGDSALYFCASSGRVGGGYTFGSGTRLTVV.

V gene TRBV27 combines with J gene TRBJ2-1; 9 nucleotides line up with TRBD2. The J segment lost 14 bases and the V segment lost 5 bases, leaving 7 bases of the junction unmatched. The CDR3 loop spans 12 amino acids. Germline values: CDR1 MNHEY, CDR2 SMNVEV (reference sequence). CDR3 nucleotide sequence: TGTGCCAGCAGTCCCACTAGCGGGCGGAAGTTCTTC. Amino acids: CASSPTSGRKFF.

CDR3 DNA sequence: TGTGCCAGTAGTTCCGGGGACAGTCGAGCTAACTATGGCTACACCTTC. Translation gives CASSSGDSRANYGYTF. The V gene is TRBV19, the J gene TRBJ1-2; 7 nucleotides agree with TRBD1. Per the germline V gene, CDR1 is LNHDA and CDR2 is SQIVND (reference sequence). Germline trimming cut 5 bases from V and 0 bases from J; bases unmatched to any gene: 9. This CDR3 is built from 16 residues.

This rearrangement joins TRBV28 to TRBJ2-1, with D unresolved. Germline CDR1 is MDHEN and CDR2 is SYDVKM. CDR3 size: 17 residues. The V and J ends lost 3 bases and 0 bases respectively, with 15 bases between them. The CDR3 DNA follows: TGTGCCAGCAGTTTGCACGGGTCCCGTAGCTCCTACAATGAGCAGTTCTTC. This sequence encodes CASSLHGSRSSYNEQFF.

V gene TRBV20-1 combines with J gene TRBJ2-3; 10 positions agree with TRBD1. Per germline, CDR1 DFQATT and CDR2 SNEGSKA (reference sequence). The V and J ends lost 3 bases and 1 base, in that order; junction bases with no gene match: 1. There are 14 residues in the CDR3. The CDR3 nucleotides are TGCAGTGCTAGTGGGACAGGGGGCACAGATACGCAGTATTTT. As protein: CSASGTGGTDTQYF.

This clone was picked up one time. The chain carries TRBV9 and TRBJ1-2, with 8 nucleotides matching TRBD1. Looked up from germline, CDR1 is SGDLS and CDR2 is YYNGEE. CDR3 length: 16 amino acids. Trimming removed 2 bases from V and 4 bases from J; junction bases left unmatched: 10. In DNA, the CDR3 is TGTGCCAGCAGCGTGTTATCAGGGGGCTGGGCCTATGGCTACACCTTC. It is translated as CASSVLSGGWAYGYTF.

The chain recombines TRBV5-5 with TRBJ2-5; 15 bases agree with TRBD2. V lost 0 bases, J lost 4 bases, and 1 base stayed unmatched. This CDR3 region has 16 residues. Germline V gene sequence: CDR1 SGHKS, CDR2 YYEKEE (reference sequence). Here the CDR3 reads CASSLGTSGRGETQYF. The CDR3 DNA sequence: TGTGCCAGCAGCTTGGGGACTAGCGGGAGGGGAGAGACCCAGTACTTC. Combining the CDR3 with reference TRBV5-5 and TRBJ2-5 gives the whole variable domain DAGVTQSPTHLIKTRGQQVTLRCSPISGHKSVSWYQQVLGQGPQFIFQYYEKEERGRGNFPDRFSARQFPNYSSELNVNALLLGDSALYLCASSLGTSGRGETQYFGPGTRLLVL.

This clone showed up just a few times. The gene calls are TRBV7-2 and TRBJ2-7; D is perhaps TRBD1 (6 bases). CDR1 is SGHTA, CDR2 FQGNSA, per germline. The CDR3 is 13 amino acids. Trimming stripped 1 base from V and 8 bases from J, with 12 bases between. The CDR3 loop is CASSLGDNRKQYF. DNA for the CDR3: TGTGCCAGCAGCTTAGGGGACAATCGAAAGCAGTACTTC.

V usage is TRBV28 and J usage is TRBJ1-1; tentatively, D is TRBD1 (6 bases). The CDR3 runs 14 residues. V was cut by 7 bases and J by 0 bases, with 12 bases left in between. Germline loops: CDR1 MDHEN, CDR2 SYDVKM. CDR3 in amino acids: CASTAGELNTEAFF. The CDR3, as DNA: TGTGCCAGCACGGCAGGGGAATTGAACACTGAAGCTTTCTTT. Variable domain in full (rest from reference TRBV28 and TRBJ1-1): DVKVTQSSRYLVKRTGEKVFLECVQDMDHENMFWYRQDPGLGLRLIYFSYDVKMKEKGDIPEGYSVSREKKERFSLILESASTNQTSMYLCASTAGELNTEAFFGQGTRLTVV.

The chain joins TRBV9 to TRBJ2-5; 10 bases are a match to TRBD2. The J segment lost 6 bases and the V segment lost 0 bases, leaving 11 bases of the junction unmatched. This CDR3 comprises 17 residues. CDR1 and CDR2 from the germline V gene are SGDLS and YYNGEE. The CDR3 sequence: CASSVGIGTSDEQTQYF. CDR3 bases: TGTGCCAGCAGCGTAGGAATTGGGACTAGCGATGAACAGACCCAGTACTTC.

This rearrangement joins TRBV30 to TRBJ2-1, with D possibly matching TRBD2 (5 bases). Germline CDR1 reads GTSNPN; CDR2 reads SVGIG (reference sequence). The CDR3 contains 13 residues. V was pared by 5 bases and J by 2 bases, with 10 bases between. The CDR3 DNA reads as TGTGCCTGGGGGAGTGGGCCCTACAATGAGCAGTTCTTC. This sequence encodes CAWGSGPYNEQFF.

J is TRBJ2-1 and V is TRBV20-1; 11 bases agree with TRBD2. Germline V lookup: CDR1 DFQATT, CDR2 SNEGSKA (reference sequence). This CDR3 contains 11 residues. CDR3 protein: CGTSGDHEQFF. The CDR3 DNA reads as TGCGGGACTAGCGGCGATCATGAGCAGTTCTTC.

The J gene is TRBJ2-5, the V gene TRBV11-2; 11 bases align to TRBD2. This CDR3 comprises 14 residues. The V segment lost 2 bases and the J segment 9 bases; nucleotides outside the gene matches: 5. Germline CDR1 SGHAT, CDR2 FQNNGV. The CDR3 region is CASSLLTSGIPQYF. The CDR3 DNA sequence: TGTGCCAGCAGCTTATTGACTAGCGGGATTCCCCAGTACTTC.

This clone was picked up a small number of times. The CDR3 nucleotides read TGTGCCACCAGTGACCCCGGGAAAGCTAACTATGGCTACACCTTC. Amino acids: CATSDPGKANYGYTF. The chain links TRBV24-1 to TRBJ1-2; D remains unclear. V was trimmed by 4 bases and J by 0 bases, leaving 11 bases between them. CDR3 length equals 15 residues. Germline V gives CDR1 KGHDR, CDR2 SFDVKD.

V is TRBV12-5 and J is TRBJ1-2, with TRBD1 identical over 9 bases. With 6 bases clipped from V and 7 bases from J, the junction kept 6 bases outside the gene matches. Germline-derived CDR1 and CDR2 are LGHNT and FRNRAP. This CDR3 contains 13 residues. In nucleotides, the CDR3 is TGTGCTAGTGGAACGGGACAGGGTCTTGGCTACACCTTC. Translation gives CASGTGQGLGYTF.

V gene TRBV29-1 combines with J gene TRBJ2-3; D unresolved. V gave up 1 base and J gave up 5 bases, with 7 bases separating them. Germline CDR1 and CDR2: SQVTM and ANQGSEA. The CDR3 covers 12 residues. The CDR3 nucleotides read TGCAGCGTTGAAGCAGGTCTAGATACGCAGTATTTT. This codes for CSVEAGLDTQYF.

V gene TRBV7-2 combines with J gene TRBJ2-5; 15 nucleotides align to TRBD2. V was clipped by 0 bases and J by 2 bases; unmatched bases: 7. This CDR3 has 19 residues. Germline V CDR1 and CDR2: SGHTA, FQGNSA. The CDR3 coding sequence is TGTGCCAGCAGCTTAGCGGGACTAGCGGGAGGAGGGGATCAAGAGACCCAGTACTTC. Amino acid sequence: CASSLAGLAGGGDQETQYF. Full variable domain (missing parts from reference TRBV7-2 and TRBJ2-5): GAGVSQSPSNKVTEKGKDVELRCDPISGHTALYWYRQSLGQGLEFLIYFQGNSAPDKSGLPSDRFSAERTGGSVSTLTIQRTQQEDSAVYLCASSLAGLAGGGDQETQYFGPGTRLLVL.

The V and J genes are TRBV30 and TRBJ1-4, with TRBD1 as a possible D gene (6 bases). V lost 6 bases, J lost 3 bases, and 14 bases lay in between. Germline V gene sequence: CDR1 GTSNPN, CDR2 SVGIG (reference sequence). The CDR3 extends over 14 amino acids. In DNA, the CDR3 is TGTGCCTGTAACAGGGAGGGGGCTAATGAAAAACTGTTTTTT. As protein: CACNREGANEKLFF. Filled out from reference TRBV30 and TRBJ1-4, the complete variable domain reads SQTIHQWPATLVQPVGSPLSLECTVEGTSNPNLYWYRQAAGRGLQLLFYSVGIGQISSEVPQNLSASRPQDRQFILSSKKLLLSDSGFYLCACNREGANEKLFFGSGTQLSVL.

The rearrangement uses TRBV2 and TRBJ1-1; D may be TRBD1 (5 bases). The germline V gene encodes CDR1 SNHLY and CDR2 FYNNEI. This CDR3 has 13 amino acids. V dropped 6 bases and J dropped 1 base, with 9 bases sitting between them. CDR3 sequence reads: CASSRVGNTEAFF. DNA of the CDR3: TGTGCCAGCAGCAGGGTGGGGAACACTGAAGCTTTCTTT.

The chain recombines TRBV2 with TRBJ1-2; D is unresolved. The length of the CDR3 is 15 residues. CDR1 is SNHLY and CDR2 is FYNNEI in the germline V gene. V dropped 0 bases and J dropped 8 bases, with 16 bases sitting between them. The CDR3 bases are TGTGCCAGCAGTGAAGCACACGGCCTTTCGGGAGGCTACACCTTC. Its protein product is CASSEAHGLSGGYTF.

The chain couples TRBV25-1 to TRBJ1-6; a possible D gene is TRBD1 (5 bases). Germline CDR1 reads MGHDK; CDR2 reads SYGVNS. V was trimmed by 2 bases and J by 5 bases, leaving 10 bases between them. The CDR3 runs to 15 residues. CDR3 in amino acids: CASSEAGRDNSPLHF. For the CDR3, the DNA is TGTGCCAGCAGTGAAGCGGGGCGGGATAATTCACCCCTCCACTTT.

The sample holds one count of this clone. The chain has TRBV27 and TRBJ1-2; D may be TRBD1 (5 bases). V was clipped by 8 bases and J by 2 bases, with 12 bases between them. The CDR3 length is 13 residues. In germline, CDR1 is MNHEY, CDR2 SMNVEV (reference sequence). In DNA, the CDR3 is TGTGCCAGCGGTGCCAGGGCGAACTATGGCTACACCTTC. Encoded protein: CASGARANYGYTF.

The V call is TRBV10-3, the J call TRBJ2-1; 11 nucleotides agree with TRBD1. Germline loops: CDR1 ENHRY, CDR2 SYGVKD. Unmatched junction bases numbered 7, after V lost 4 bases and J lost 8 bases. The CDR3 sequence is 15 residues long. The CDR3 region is CAISVGGTGGDEQFF. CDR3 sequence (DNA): TGTGCCATCAGTGTGGGAGGGACAGGGGGAGATGAGCAGTTCTTC.

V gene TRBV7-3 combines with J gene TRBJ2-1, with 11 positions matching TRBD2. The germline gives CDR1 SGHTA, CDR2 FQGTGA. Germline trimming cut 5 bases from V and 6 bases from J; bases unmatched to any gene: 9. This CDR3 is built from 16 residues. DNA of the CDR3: TGTGCCAGCAGCCTGAAAACTAGCGGGAGAGGCAATGAGCAGTTCTTC. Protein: CASSLKTSGRGNEQFF.